What follows is one T cell receptor (beta chain) and its context. The treatment denotes: around 19 received Ad26.COV2.S at low or high dose, single or two shots; several received placebo; per-sample allocation not given. Day 63 following the first vaccine or placebo injection was when the samples were taken. These data come from a study of Ad26.COV2.S vaccination and SARS-CoV-2 variants. Study summary: Ad26.COV2.S arm of COV1001 included the donor.

Here immunoSEQ multiplex PCR was the method, and the copy in TCRdb shows in-frame clones only, minus some. Here the sample spans approximately 300,000 clones, more than 70% being singletons. CDR3 size: 15 residues. CDR1 LGHNA and CDR2 YSLEER come from the germline V gene. V dropped 1 base and J dropped 10 bases, with 17 bases sitting between them. Sequences were derived from peripheral blood, sampled in a trial of Ad26.COV2.S vaccine versus placebo. The chain combines TRBV4-3 with TRBJ2-1; D gene unclear. This sequence originates from a person between 18 and 65 years old who received the Ad26.COV2.S COVID-19 vaccine or a placebo. CDR3 loop: CASSQVGQTLGEQFF. DNA for the CDR3: TGCGCCAGCAGCCAAGTTGGTCAGACCTTGGGGGAGCAGTTCTTC.